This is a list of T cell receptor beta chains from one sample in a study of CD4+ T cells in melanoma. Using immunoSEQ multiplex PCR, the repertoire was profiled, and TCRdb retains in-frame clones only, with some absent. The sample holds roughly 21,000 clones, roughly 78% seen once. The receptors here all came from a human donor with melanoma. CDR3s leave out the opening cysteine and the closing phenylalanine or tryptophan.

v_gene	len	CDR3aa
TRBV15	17	ATSRFPPSRGGPGNTIY
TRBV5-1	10	ASSSGGGELF
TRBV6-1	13	ASRDRGRVNQPQH
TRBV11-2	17	ASSLIRGGRTSNNSPLH
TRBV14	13	ASSQDGTSFREQF
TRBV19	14	ASSPRQGVRNSPLH
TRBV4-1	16	ASSQRLAGGQSTDTQY
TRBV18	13	ASSPQGYPSYEQY
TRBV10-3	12	AISQQIRSYEQY
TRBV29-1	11	SVGGLAGETQY
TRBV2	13	ARDRGSPNTGELF
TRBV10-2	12	ASKERSNTGELF
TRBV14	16	ASSQDLGGTMSTDTQY
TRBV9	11	ASSRGEVYGYT
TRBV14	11	ASSKTNNYGYT
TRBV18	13	ASSVGGGIATEAF
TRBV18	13	ASSPTDRGIAGYT
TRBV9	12	ASSGTRLTDTQY
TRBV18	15	ASSPLSQTSLRDEQY
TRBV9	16	ASSPTRLVTGSTDTQY
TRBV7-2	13	ASSLVPGGSYGYT
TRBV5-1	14	ASSFSGGAVTETQY
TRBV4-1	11	ASSQGVNQPQH
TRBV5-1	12	ASSLDRYTGELF
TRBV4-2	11	ASSQRVNYGYT
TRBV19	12	ASSIGDGDSPLH
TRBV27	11	ASRDRYNQPQH
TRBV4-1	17	ASSQDLWPGGGLQETQY
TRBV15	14	ATSRDRDRSNYGYT